These T cell receptor beta chains were read from a single sample in a study of T cell responses to AZD1222 COVID-19 vaccine. Sequenced by immunoSEQ multiplex PCR; TCRdb stores in-frame clones only, minus some. The table lists 140,000 to 150,000 clones, roughly 90% of them singletons. The sample consisted of peripheral blood, taken on day 0 of AZD1222 vaccination. The source is an adult in good health. Each CDR3 is given with its conserved first and last residue. D genes are given only for firm matches. Clone size is given for some rows only: seen once, a few or many times, or a class if the clone is expanded.

TRBD2	TRBV2	.	TRBJ2-7	TGTGCCAGCAGGACCTGGACGGGAGGGCCAGGAACCTACGAGCAGTACTTC	CASRTWTGGPGTYEQYF
TRBD1	TRBV5-4	.	TRBJ1-3	TGTGCCAGCAGCCCGAGGGACAGCTCTGGAAACACCATATATTTT	CASSPRDSSGNTIYF
TRBD2	TRBV5-1	.	TRBJ2-2	TGCGCCAGCAGCTTGGACCTCCGGGACTACTTATTGGACCTCACCGGGGAGCTGTTTTTT	CASSLDLRDYLLDLTGELFF
.	TRBV28	.	TRBJ1-1	TGTGCCAGCAGCCCTGCTGCAATACAGGGGAACACTGAAGCTTTCTTT	CASSPAAIQGNTEAFF
.	TRBV25-1	.	TRBJ2-2	TGTGCCAGCAGTGAATTGGTCGGGGAGCTGTTTTTT	CASSELVGELFF
.	TRBV27	.	TRBJ1-2	TGTGCCAGCAGTTTACAGGGGAAGGGCTATGGCTACACCTTC	CASSLQGKGYGYTF
.	TRBV28	.	TRBJ1-2	TGTGCCAGCAGCTTGGGACGGAACTATGGCTACACCTTC	CASSLGRNYGYTF
TRBD2	TRBV29-1	.	TRBJ2-3	TGCAGCGTAGTAACTAGCGGGAGGGCCACAGATACGCAGTATTTT	CSVVTSGRATDTQYF
.	TRBV18	.	TRBJ2-5	TGTGCCAGCTCACCCGGTTTAGAGACCCAGTACTTC	CASSPGLETQYF
.	TRBV15	.	TRBJ1-6	TGTGCCACCAGCAGGTCCTTTGATAATTCACCCCTCCACTTT	CATSRSFDNSPLHF
.	TRBV29-1	.	TRBJ2-1	TGCAGCGACCTGACAGGCAATGAGCAGTTCTTC	CSDLTGNEQFF
.	TRBV6-5	.	TRBJ2-7	TGTGCCAGCAGTTCTTGGGACGGCGTTGCCTACGAGCAGTACTTC	CASSSWDGVAYEQYF
.	TRBV19	.	TRBJ2-6	TGTGCCAGTAGTATCCAAGGAGATTCTGGGGCCAACGTCCTGACTTTC	CASSIQGDSGANVLTF
TRBD2	TRBV10-2	once	TRBJ2-2	TGCGCCAGCAGGGGACTAGCGGAGACCGGGGAGCTGTTTTTT	CASRGLAETGELFF
.	TRBV5-5	.	TRBJ1-2	TGTGCCAGCAGCTTTACGGGGGACTATGGCTACACCTTC	CASSFTGDYGYTF
.	TRBV3-1/TRBV3-2	once	TRBJ2-7	TGTGCCAGCAGTCTGGGCTCCTACGAGCAGTACTTC	CASSLGSYEQYF
TRBD1	TRBV19	.	TRBJ1-1	TGTGCCAGTACCCCAACCGGGACAGACACTGAAGCTTTCTTT	CASTPTGTDTEAFF
TRBD1	TRBV29-1	.	TRBJ1-1	TGCAGCGTTCTAAACACAGGGGGGTTAGCTGAAGCTTTCTTT	CSVLNTGGLAEAFF
.	TRBV30	.	TRBJ2-7	TGTGCCTGGACTGAAGGGGCCCCGGGCGAGCAGTACTTC	CAWTEGAPGEQYF
TRBD1	TRBV29-1	.	TRBJ2-1	TGCAGCGTAAAGGACAGGGGAAACAATGAGCAGTTCTTC	CSVKDRGNNEQFF
TRBD1	TRBV6-5	.	TRBJ1-2	TGTGCCAGCAGTCCACGGACAGGGGGAGGGTATGGCTACACCTTC	CASSPRTGGGYGYTF
.	TRBV19	.	TRBJ1-2	TGTGCCAGTAGTCAAAAAGGAAGGGGAAGGGACTATGGCTACACCTTC	CASSQKGRGRDYGYTF
TRBD2	TRBV11-3	.	TRBJ2-7	TGTGCCAGCAGCTCGACTAGCCTGGGGGAGCAGTACTTC	CASSSTSLGEQYF
.	TRBV24-1	.	TRBJ2-7	TGTGCCGTTACCAGGGGCAACGGTATAATCTACGAGCAGTACTTC	CAVTRGNGIIYEQYF
.	TRBV11-2	.	TRBJ1-2	TGTGCCAGCAGCCCACAATTTAACTATGGCTACACCTTC	CASSPQFNYGYTF
.	TRBV4-1	few	TRBJ1-3	TGCGCCAGCAGCCAAGATCCTGCGGGACGCAGCTCTGGAAACACCATATATTTT	CASSQDPAGRSSGNTIYF
.	TRBV6-4	.	TRBJ2-1	TGTGCCAGCAGTGACTGTTTGGCTAGACATTCCTACTACAATGAGCAGTTCTTC	CASSDCLARHSYYNEQFF
TRBD1	TRBV19	.	TRBJ1-2	TGTGCCAGTATCACGACAGGGGGGTATGGCTACACCTTC	CASITTGGYGYTF
.	TRBV3-1/TRBV3-2	.	TRBJ1-1	TGTGCCAGCAGCCAAGATCTCCCCTGGGGCAGTGTGAACACTGAAGCTTTCTTT	CASSQDLPWGSVNTEAFF
.	TRBV6-5	.	TRBJ2-7	TGTGCCAGCAGTTACTCGGTCACCTCCTACGAGCAGTACTTC	CASSYSVTSYEQYF
.	TRBV4-1	.	TRBJ1-1	TGCGCCAGCAGCCAACCGGGAACCCGGAACACTGAAGCTTTCTTT	CASSQPGTRNTEAFF
.	TRBV11-2	.	TRBJ2-4	TGTGCCAGCAGCTCCGCGTACGTTCAGTACTTC	CASSSAYVQYF
TRBD2	TRBV2	.	TRBJ2-1	TGTGCCAGCAGTGGGACTAGCGGGAGGTCATACAATGAGCAGTTCTTC	CASSGTSGRSYNEQFF
TRBD1	TRBV28	few	TRBJ1-2	TGTGCCAGCACCTCCGACAGGGTGGGGTATGGCTACACCTTC	CASTSDRVGYGYTF
.	TRBV24-1	.	TRBJ1-1	TGTGCCACCAGTGATTTGCAAATCGGGGCGACCCGTGAAGCTTTCTTT	CATSDLQIGATREAFF
.	TRBV2	once	TRBJ1-1	TGTGCCAGCAGCGAAAGGTTTAGTACTGAAGCTTTCTTT	CASSERFSTEAFF
.	TRBV5-1	.	TRBJ1-3	TGCGCCAGCACCTCCGGGAGCGCCGGAAACACCATATATTTT	CASTSGSAGNTIYF
.	TRBV7-9	.	TRBJ2-3	TGTGCCAGCAGCTTAGGGCAGGTGGGCACAGATACGCAGTATTTT	CASSLGQVGTDTQYF
.	TRBV13	once	TRBJ2-2	TGTGCCAGCAGCTCCTTTCCGGAGGAGCTGTTTTTT	CASSSFPEELFF
.	TRBV29-1	.	TRBJ2-1	TGCAGCGTGGGAGAGCGGTTAGACAATGAGCAGTTCTTC	CSVGERLDNEQFF
.	TRBV6-5	.	TRBJ2-5	TGTGCCAGCAGTTACTCGGGGGCCCAGTACTTC	CASSYSGAQYF
TRBD1	TRBV28	once	TRBJ1-1	TGTGCCAGCAGTTTGGACAGGGGAGGCACTGAAGCTTTCTTT	CASSLDRGGTEAFF
TRBD1	TRBV9	.	TRBJ1-3	TGTGCCAGCAGCCGGGACAGCGGAAACACCATATATTTT	CASSRDSGNTIYF
TRBD1	TRBV7-9	.	TRBJ1-2	TGTGCCAGCAGCTTAGTGGGGTATAACCGGGACAGAGACTATGGCTACACCTTC	CASSLVGYNRDRDYGYTF
TRBD2	TRBV7-6	few	TRBJ2-1	TGTGCCAGCAGCTTAGGGGCCCTTAGCGGGAGGGTTAACAATGAGCAGTTCTTC	CASSLGALSGRVNNEQFF
.	TRBV5-1	.	TRBJ2-1	TGCGCCAGCAGCTTGGACACCCTCTCCTACAATGAGCAGTTCTTC	CASSLDTLSYNEQFF
.	TRBV6-5	.	TRBJ2-7	TGTGCCACCTCCTCGCAGGCTAGCTCCTACGAGCAGTACTTC	CATSSQASSYEQYF
TRBD1	TRBV5-6	.	TRBJ1-3	TGTGCCAGCTCGGAAAGGGGGCTTGGGAACACCATATATTTT	CASSERGLGNTIYF
.	TRBV11-2	.	TRBJ2-3	TGTGCCAGCAAAGATAGGAGGACTAGCACAGATACGCAGTATTTT	CASKDRRTSTDTQYF
TRBD1	TRBV5-4	.	TRBJ2-7	TGTGCCAGCAGCTTAGGGACAGGACACTACGAGCAGTACTTC	CASSLGTGHYEQYF
.	TRBV7-9	.	TRBJ1-1	TGTGCCAGCAGCTCGGCCAGGATGAACACTGAAGCTTTCTTT	CASSSARMNTEAFF
.	TRBV19	.	TRBJ2-3	TGTGCCAGTAGTATAGGCCCACTAAGCACAGATACGCAGTATTTT	CASSIGPLSTDTQYF
TRBD1	TRBV12-5	.	TRBJ2-7	TGTGCTAGTGCCACCGGGACAGGGGTCTACGAGCAGTACTTC	CASATGTGVYEQYF
.	TRBV6-5	.	TRBJ2-7	TGTGCCAGCAGTCCGGGACACGGTTGGTACGAGCAGTACTTC	CASSPGHGWYEQYF
.	TRBV19	.	TRBJ1-5	TGTGCCAGTAAACTCATGCGGAATAGCAATCAGCCCCAGCATTTT	CASKLMRNSNQPQHF
.	TRBV19	.	TRBJ1-5	TGTGCCAGTATCCAAAGAGGAGGGGATCAGCCCCAGCATTTT	CASIQRGGDQPQHF
TRBD1	TRBV4-1	.	TRBJ1-2	TGCGCCAGCAGCCAAGTGGGGACAGTTAACTATGGCTACACCTTC	CASSQVGTVNYGYTF
.	TRBV5-1	.	TRBJ2-3	TGCGCCAGCAGACAGACGAGCACAGATACGCAGTATTTT	CASRQTSTDTQYF
TRBD1	TRBV5-1	.	TRBJ2-2	TGCGCCAGCCGGAGATCCCCGGGACAGGGGGACGGGGAGCTGTTTTTT	CASRRSPGQGDGELFF